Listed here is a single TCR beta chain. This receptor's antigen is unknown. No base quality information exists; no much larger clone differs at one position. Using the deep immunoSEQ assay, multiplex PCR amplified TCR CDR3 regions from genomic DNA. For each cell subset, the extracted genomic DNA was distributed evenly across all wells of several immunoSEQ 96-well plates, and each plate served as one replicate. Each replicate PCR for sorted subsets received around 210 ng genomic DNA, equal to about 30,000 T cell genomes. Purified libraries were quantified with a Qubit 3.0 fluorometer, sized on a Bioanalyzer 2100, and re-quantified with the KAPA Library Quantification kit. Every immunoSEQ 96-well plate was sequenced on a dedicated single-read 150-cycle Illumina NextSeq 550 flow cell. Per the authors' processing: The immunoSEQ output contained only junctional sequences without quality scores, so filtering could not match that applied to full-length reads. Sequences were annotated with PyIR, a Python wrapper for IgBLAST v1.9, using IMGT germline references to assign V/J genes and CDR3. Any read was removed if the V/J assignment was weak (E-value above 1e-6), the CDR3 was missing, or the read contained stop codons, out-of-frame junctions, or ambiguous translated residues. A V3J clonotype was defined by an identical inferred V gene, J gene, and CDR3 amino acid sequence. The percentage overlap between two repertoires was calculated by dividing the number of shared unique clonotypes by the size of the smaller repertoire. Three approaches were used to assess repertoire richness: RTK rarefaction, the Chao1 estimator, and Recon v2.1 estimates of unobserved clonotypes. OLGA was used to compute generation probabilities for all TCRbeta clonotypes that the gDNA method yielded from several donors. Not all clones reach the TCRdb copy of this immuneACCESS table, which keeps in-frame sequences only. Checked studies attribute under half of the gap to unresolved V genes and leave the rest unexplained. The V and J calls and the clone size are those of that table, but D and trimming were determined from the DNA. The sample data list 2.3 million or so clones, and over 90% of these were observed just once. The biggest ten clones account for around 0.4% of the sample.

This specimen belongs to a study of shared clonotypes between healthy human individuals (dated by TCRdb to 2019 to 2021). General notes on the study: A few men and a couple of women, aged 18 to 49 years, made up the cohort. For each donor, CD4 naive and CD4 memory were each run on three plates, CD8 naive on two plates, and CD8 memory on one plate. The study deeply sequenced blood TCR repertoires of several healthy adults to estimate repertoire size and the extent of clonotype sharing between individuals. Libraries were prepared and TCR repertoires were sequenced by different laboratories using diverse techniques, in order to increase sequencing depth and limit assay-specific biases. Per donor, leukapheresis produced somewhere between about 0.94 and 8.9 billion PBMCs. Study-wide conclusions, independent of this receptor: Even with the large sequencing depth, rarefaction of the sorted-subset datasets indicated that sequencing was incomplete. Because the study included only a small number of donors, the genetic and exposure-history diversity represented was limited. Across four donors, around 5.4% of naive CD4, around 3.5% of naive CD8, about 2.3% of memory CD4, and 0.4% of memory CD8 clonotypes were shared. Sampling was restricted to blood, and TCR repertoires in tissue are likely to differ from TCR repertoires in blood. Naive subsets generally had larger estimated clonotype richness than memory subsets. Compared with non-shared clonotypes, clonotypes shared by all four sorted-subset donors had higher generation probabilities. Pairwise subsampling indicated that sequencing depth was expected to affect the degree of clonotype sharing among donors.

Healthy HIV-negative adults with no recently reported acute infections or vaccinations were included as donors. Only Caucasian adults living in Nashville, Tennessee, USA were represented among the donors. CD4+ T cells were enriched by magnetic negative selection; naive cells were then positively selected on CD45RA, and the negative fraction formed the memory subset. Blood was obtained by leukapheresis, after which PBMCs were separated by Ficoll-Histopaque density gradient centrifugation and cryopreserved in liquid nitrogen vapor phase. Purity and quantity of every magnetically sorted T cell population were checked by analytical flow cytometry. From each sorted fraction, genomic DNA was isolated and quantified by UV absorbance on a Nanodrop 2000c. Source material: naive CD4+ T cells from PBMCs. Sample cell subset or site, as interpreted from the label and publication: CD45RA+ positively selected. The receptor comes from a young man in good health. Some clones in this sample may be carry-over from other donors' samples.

Here is the DNA: TGTGCCAGCGTGCGGCCGGGCCGGCCAGATACGCAGTATTTT. Its translation reads: CASVRPGRPDTQYF. The chain links TRBV27 with TRBJ2-3; the D gene cannot be named for sure. V is shortened by 8 bases, J by 4 bases, and the region joining them spans 16 bases. The CDR3 has 14 amino acids, counting the end cysteine and phenylalanine. The kept DNA is CDR3 alone, 42 bases in frame from the first base. According to the germline V gene (reference sequence), CDR1 reads MNHEY and CDR2 reads SMNVEV.